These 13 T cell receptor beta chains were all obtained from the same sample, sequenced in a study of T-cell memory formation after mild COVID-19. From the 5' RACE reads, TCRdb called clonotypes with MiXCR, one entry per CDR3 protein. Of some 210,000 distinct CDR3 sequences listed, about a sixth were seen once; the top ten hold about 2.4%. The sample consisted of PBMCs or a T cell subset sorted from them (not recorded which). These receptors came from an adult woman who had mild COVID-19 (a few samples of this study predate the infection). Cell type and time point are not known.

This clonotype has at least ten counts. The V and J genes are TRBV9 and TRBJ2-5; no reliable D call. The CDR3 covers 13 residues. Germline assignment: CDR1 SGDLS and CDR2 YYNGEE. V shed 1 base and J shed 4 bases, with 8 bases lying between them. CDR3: CASSVIGGETQYF. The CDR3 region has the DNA TGTGCCAGCAGCGTAATCGGTGGAGAGACCCAGTACTTC.

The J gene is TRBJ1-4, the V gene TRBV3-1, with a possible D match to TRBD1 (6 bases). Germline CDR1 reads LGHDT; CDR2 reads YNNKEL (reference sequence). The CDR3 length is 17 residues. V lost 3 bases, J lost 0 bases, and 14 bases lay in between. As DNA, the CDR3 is TGTGCCAGCAGCCATTCCGCGAACAGGGCAACTAATGAAAAACTGTTTTTT. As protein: CASSHSANRATNEKLFF. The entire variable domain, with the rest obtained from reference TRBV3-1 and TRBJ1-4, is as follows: DTAVSQTPKYLVTQMGNDKSIKCEQNLGHDTMYWYKQDSKKFLKIMFSYNNKELIINETVPNRFSPKSPDKAHLNLHINSLELGDSAVYFCASSHSANRATNEKLFFGSGTQLSVL.

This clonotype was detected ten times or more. CDR3 sequence: CASRRGSGNTIYF. The DNA of the CDR3 is TGTGCCAGCAGAAGGGGCTCTGGAAACACCATATATTTT. This chain joins TRBV6-2 or TRBV6-3 and TRBJ1-3, with D tentatively TRBD1 (5 bases). This CDR3 is 13 amino acids long. CDR1 is MNHEY and CDR2 is SVGEGT in the germline V gene. Trimming shortened V by 6 bases and J by 0 bases, and 6 bases separated the two germline ends.

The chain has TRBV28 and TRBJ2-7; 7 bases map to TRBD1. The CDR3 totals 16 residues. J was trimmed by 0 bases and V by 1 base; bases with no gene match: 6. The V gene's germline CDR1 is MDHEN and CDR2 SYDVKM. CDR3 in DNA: TGTGCCAGCAGTTTATCAGTGGGACAGAACTCCTACGAGCAGTACTTC. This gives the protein CASSLSVGQNSYEQYF.

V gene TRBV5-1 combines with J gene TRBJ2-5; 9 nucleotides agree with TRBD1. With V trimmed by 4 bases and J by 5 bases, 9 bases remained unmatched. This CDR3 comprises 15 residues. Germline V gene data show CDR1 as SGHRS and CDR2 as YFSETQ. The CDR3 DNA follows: TGCGCCAGCAGCGTCACAGGGGGCTCGGGGGAGACCCAGTACTTC. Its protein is CASSVTGGSGETQYF.

For the CDR3, the DNA is TGTGCCAGCAGCGGAGGTGAAAGGGAAAAACTGTTTTTT. Amino acids: CASSGGEREKLFF. The rearrangement uses TRBV3-1 and TRBJ1-4; D is undetermined. Trimming pared 5 bases from V and 8 bases from J, leaving 12 bases between. Looked up from germline, CDR1 is LGHDT and CDR2 is YNNKEL (reference sequence). The CDR3 consists of 13 residues.

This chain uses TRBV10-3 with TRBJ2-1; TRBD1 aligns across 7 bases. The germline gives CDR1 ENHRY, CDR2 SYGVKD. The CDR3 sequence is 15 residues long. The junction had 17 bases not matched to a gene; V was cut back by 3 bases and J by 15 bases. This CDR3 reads CAISDILTEGGEGFF. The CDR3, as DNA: TGTGCCATCAGTGACATCTTAACCGAAGGGGGCGAAGGGTTCTTC.

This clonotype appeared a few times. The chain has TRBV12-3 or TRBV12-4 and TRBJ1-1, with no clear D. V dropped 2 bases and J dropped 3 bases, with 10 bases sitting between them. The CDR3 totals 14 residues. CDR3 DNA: TGTGCCAGCAGTTTATGGGGAAGGGACACTGAAGCTTTCTTT. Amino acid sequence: CASSLWGRDTEAFF.

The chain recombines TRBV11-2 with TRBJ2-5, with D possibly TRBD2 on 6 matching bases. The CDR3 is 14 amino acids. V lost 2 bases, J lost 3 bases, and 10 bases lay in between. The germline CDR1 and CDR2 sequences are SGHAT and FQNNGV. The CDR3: CASSLSGRKETQYF. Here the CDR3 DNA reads TGTGCCAGCAGCTTAAGCGGGCGGAAAGAGACCCAGTACTTC. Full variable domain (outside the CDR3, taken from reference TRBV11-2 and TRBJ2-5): EAGVAQSPRYKIIEKRQSVAFWCNPISGHATLYWYQQILGQGPKLLIQFQNNGVVDDSQLPKDRFSAERLKGVDSTLKIQPAKLEDSAVYLCASSLSGRKETQYFGPGTRLLVL.

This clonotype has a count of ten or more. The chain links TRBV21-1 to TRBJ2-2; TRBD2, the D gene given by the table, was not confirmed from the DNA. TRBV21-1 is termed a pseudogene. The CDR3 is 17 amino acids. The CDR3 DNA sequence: TGTGCCAGCAGCAAAGTAGCGGGGACTAGCGAAACCGGGGAGCTGTTTTTT. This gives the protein CASSKVAGTSETGELFF.

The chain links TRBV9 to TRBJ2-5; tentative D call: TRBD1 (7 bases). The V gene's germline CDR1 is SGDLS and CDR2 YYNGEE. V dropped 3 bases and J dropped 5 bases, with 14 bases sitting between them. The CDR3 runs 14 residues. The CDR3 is CASSASTGRETQYF. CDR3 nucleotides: TGTGCCAGCAGCGCGTCGACAGGGAGGGAGACCCAGTACTTC.

The CDR3 loop is CASSLDAYPYNEQFF. The CDR3 DNA follows: TGTGCCAGCAGCTTAGATGCATACCCCTACAATGAGCAGTTCTTC. V and J are TRBV7-6 and TRBJ2-1; D call uncertain. V gave up 1 base and J gave up 2 bases, with 9 bases separating them. In germline, CDR1 is SGHVS, CDR2 FNYEAQ. This CDR3 contains 15 residues.

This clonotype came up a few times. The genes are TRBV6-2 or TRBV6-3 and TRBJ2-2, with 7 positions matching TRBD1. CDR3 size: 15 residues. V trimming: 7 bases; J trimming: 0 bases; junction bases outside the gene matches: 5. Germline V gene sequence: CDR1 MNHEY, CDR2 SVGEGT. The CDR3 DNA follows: TGTGCCAGCAAGCGACAGGGCTCGAACACCGGGGAGCTGTTTTTT. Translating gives CASKRQGSNTGELFF.